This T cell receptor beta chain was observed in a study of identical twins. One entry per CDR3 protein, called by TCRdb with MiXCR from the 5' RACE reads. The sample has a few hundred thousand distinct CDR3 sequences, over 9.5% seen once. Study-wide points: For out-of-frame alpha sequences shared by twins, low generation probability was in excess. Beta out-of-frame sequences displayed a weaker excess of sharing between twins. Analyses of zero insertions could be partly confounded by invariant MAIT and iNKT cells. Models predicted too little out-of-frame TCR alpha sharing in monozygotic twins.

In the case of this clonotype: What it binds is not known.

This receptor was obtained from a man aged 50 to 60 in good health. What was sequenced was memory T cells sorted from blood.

This CDR3 is CASSWGGGLNTEAFF. The DNA for the CDR3 is TGTGCCAGCAGCTGGGGTGGGGGCTTGAACACTGAAGCTTTCTTT. The J gene is TRBJ1-1, the V gene TRBV5-5, with D maybe TRBD1 (6 bases). Trimming took 3 bases from V and 0 from J, leaving 12 bases between them. This CDR3 region has 15 residues. The germline gives CDR1 SGHKS, CDR2 YYEKEE (reference sequence).